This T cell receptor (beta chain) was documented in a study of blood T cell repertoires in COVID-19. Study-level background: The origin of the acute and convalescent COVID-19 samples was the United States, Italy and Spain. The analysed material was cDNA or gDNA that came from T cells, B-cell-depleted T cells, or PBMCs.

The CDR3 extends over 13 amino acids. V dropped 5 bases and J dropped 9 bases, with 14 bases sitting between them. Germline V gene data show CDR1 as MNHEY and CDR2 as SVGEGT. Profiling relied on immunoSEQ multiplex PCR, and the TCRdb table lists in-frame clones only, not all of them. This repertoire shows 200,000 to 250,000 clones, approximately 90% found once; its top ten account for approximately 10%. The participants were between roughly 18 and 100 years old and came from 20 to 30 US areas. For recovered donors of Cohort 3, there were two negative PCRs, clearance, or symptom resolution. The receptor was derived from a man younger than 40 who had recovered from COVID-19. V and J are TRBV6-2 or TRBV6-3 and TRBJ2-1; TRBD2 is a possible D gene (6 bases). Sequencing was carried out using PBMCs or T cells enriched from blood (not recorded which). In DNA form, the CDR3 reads TGTGCCAGCAGTCACCGGTTGGGAGGTGAGCAGTTCTTC. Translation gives CASSHRLGGEQFF.